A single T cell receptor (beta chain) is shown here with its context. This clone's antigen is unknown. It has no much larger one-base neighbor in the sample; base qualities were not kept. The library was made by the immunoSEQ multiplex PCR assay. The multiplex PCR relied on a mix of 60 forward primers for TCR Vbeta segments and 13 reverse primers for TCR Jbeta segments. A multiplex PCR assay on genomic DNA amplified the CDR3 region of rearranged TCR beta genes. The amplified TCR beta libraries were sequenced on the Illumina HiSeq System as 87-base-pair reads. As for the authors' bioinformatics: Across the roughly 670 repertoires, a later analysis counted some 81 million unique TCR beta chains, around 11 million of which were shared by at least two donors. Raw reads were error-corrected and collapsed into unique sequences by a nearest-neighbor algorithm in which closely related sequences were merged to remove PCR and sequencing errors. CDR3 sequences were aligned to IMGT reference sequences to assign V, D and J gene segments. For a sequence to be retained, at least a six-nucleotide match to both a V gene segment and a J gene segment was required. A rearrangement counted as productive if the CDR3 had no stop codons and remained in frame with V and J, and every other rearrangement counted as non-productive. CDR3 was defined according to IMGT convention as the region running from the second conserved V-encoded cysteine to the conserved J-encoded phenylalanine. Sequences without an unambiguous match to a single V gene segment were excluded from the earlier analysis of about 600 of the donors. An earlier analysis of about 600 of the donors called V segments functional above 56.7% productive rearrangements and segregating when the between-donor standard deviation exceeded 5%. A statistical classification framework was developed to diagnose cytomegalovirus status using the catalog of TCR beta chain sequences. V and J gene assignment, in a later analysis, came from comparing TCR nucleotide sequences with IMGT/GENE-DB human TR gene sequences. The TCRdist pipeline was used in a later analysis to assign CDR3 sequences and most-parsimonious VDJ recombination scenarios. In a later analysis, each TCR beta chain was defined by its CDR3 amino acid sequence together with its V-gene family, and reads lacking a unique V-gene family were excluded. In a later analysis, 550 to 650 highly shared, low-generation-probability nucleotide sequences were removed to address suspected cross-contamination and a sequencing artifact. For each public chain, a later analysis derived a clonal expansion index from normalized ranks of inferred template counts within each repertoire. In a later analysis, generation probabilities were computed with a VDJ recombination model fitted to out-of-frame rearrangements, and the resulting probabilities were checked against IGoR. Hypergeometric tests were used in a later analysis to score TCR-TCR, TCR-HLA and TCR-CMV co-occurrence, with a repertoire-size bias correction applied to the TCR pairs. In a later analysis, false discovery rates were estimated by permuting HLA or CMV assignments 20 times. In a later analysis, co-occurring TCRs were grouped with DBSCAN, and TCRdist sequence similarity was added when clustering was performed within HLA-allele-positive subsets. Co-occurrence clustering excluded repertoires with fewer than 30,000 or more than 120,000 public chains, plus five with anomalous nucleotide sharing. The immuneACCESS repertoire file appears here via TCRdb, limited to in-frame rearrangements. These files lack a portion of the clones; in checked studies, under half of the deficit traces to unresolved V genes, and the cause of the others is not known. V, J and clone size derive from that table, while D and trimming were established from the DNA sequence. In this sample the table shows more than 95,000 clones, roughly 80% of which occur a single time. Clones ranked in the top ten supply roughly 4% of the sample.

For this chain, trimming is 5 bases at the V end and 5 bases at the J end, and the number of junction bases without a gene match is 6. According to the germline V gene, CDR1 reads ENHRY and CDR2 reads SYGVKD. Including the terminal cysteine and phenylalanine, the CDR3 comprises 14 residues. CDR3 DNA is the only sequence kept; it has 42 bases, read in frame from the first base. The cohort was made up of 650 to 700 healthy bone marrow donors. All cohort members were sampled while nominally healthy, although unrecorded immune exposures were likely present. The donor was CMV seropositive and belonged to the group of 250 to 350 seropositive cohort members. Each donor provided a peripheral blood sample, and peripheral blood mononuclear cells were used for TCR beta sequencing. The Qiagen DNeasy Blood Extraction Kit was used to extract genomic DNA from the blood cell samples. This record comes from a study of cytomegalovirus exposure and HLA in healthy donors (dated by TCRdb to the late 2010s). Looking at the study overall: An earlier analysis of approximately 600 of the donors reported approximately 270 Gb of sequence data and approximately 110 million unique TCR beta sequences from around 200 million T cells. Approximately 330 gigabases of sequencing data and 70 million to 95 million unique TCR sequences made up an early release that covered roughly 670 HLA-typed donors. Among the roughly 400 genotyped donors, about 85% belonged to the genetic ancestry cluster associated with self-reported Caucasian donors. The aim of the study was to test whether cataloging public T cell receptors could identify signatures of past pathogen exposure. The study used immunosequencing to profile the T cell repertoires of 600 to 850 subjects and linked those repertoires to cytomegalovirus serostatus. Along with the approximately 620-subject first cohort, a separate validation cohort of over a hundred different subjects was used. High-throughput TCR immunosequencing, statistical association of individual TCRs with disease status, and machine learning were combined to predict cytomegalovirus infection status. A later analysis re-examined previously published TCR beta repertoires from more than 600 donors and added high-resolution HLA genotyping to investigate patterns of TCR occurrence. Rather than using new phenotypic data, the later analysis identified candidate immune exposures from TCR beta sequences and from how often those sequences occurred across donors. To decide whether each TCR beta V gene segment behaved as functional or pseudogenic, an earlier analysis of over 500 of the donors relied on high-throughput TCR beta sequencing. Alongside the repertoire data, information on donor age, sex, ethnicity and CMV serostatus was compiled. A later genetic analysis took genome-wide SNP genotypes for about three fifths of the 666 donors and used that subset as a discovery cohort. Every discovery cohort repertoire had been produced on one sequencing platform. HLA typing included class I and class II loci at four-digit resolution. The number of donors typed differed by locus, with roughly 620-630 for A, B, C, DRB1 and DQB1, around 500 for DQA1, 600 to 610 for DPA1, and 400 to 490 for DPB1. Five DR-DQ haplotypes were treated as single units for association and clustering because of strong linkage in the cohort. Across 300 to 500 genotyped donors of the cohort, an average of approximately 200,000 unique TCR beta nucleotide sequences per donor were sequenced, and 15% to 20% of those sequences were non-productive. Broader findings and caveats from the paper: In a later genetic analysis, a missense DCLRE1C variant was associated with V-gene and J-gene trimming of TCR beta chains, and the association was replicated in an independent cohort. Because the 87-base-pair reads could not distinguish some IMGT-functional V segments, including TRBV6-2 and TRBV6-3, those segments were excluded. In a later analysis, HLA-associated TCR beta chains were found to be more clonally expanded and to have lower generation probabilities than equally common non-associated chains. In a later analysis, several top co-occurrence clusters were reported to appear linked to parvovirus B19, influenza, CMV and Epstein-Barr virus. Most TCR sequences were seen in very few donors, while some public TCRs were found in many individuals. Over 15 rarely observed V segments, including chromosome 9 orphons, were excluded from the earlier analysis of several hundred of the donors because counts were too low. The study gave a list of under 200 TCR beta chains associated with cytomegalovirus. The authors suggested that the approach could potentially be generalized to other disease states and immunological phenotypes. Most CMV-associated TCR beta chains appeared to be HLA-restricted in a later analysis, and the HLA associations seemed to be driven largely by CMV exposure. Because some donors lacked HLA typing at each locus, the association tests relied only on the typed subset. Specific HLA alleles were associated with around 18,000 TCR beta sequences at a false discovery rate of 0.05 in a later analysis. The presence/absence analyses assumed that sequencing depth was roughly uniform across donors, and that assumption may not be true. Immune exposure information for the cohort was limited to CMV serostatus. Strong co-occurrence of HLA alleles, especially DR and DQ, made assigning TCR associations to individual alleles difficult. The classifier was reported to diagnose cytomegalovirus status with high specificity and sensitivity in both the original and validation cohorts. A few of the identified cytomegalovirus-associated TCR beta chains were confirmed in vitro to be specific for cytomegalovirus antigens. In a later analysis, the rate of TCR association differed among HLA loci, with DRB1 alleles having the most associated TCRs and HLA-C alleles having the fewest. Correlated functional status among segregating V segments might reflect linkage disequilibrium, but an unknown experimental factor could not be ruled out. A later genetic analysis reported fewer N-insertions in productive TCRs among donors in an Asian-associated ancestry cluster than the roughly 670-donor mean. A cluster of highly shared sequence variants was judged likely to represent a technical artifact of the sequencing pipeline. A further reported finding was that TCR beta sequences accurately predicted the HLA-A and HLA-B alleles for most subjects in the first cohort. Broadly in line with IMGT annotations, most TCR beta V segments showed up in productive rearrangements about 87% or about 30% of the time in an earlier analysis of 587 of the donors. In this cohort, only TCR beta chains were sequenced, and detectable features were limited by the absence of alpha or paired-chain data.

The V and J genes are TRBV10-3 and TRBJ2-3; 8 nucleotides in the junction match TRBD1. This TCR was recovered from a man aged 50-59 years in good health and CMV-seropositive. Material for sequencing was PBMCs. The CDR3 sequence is CAISTGQGGDTQYF. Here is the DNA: TGTGCCATCAGTACCGGACAGGGTGGAGATACGCAGTATTTT.